Listed here are 18 T cell receptor beta chains from one sample, sequenced in a study of T-cell reconstitution after alpha-beta-depleted transplantation in children. TCRbeta library construction was performed incorporating unique molecular identifiers. MiXCR, applied by TCRdb to the PCR reads, yields one record per CDR3 protein. Of 300,000 to 350,000 distinct CDR3 sequences in the sample, 15% to 20% were seen once. Sample: PBMCs, mostly from graft donor cells, taken 360 days after TCRalphabeta/CD19-depleted stem cell transplant. These receptors were taken from a male patient aged 2-10 years who had a stem cell transplant for acute lymphoblastic leukemia, so the T cells may come from the graft donor.

This clonotype was counted at least ten times. The chain carries TRBV12-3 or TRBV12-4 and TRBJ2-7; 7 bases fit TRBD2. V dropped 3 bases and J dropped 0; count of bases not matched to a gene: 11. The CDR3 sequence is 17 residues long. The CDR3 bases are TGTGCCAGCAGTTTCGCTCGCCCGACTAGCTCCTCCTACGAGCAGTACTTC. Translated: CASSFARPTSSSYEQYF.

Many counts were recorded for this clonotype. The chain combines TRBV6-5 with TRBJ2-1; TRBD1 matches at 11 bases. This CDR3 region has 15 residues. With V trimmed by 4 bases and J by 10 bases, 9 bases remained unmatched. Germline V gives CDR1 MNHEY, CDR2 SVGAGI. The CDR3 is CASSFLDRGLGEQFF. The CDR3 DNA is TGTGCCAGCAGTTTCCTGGACAGGGGGCTAGGGGAGCAGTTCTTC.

This clonotype was seen repeatedly, ten times or more. Here the CDR3 DNA reads TGTGCCAGCAGCCAACCCAGAGGGGACATTCAGTACTTC. It codes for CASSQPRGDIQYF. The gene calls are TRBV7-9 and TRBJ2-4; D may be TRBD1 or TRBD2 (5 bases each). In germline, CDR1 is SEHNR, CDR2 FQNEAQ (reference sequence). The CDR3 length is 13 residues. The V and J ends lost 5 bases and 8 bases respectively, with 13 bases between them.

This clonotype was counted ten times or more. The V and J genes are TRBV5-6 and TRBJ2-1, with D unclear. This CDR3 has 16 amino acids. V was trimmed by 0 bases and J by 1 base, leaving 11 bases between them. In germline, CDR1 is SGHDT, CDR2 YYEEEE. The CDR3 nucleotides read TGTGCCAGCAGCTTGGGTCCAGGCTTTTCCTACAATGAGCAGTTCTTC. It is translated as CASSLGPGFSYNEQFF. The full variable domain, its missing parts supplied by reference TRBV5-6 and TRBJ2-1, is DAGVTQSPTHLIKTRGQQVTLRCSPKSGHDTVSWYQQALGQGPQFIFQYYEEEERQRGNFPDRFSGHQFPNYSSELNVNALLLGDSALYLCASSLGPGFSYNEQFFGPGTRLTVL.

V gene TRBV7-6 combines with J gene TRBJ2-7, with 8 bases matching TRBD1. Per the germline V gene, CDR1 is SGHVS and CDR2 is FNYEAQ. V was pared by 8 bases and J by 4 bases, with 7 bases of the junction left unmatched. This CDR3 has 13 residues. The CDR3 reads CASGRGPSYEQYF. As DNA, the CDR3 is TGTGCCAGCGGCAGGGGGCCGAGTTACGAGCAGTACTTC. The variable domain in full, completed from reference TRBV7-6 and TRBJ2-7, reads GAGVSQSPRYKVTKRGQDVALRCDPISGHVSLYWYRQALGQGPEFLTYFNYEAQQDKSGLPNDRFSAERPEGSISTLTIQRTEQRDSAMYRCASGRGPSYEQYFGPGTRLTVT.

The CDR3 loop is CSARPLQDQPNEKLFF. CDR3 bases: TGCAGTGCTAGACCCCTACAGGACCAGCCCAATGAAAAACTGTTTTTT. V gene TRBV20-1 combines with J gene TRBJ1-4; D is possibly TRBD1 (5 bases). Trimming removed 2 bases from V and 5 bases from J, with 18 bases in between. CDR3 size: 16 residues. The germline gives CDR1 DFQATT, CDR2 SNEGSKA (reference sequence).

This clonotype was seen a few times. The chain combines TRBV4-3 with TRBJ2-3; either TRBD1 or TRBD2 may supply D (5 bases each). The CDR3 is 14 amino acids. Looked up from germline, CDR1 is LGHNA and CDR2 is YSLEER. Trimming cost V 0 bases and J 5 bases, with 9 bases left between them. CDR3 bases: TGCGCCAGCAGCCAAGATGGGGGAAAAGATACGCAGTATTTT. It encodes CASSQDGGKDTQYF.

This clonotype has at least ten counts. The chain employs TRBV5-1 and TRBJ2-3; 7 nucleotides match TRBD1. The CDR3 sequence is 13 residues long. The germline V gene has CDR1 SGHRS and CDR2 YFSETQ. Trimming cost V 5 bases and J 4 bases; bases outside gene matches: 4. CDR3 loop: CASRTGSPDTQYF. The CDR3 coding sequence is TGCGCCAGCAGGACAGGGTCCCCAGATACGCAGTATTTT.

This clonotype was seen only a few times. This sequence joins TRBV28 and TRBJ2-5, with 7 bases aligning to TRBD1. CDR1 and CDR2 from the germline V gene are MDHEN and SYDVKM. There are 14 residues in the CDR3. V trimming: 9 bases; J trimming: 6 bases; junction bases outside the gene matches: 13. The CDR3, as DNA: TGTGCCAGTCAGACAGGGTGGGGTTTGCAGACCCAGTACTTC. Translating gives CASQTGWGLQTQYF.

This clonotype has only a few counts. The chain has TRBV20-1 and TRBJ2-3; D is unresolved. Trimming took off 2 bases at V and 2 bases at J, with 8 bases between the two ends. Germline V CDR1 and CDR2: DFQATT, SNEGSKA (reference sequence). The CDR3 extends over 13 amino acids. The CDR3 reads CSARSSATDTQYF. CDR3 coding DNA: TGCAGTGCTAGAAGTTCGGCCACAGATACGCAGTATTTT.

A few counts support this clonotype. The rearrangement uses TRBV3-1 and TRBJ1-1; D is possibly TRBD1 (6 bases). The CDR3 extends over 15 amino acids. Germline loops: CDR1 LGHDT, CDR2 YNNKEL (reference sequence). V was clipped by 0 bases and J by 11 bases, with 19 bases between them. In nucleotides, the CDR3 is TGTGCCAGCAGCCAAGATTTCTGGACAGTCAGGACCGCTTTCTTT. This translates into CASSQDFWTVRTAFF.

The chain has TRBV28 and TRBJ1-5, with D possibly matching TRBD1 (6 bases). Germline assignment: CDR1 MDHEN and CDR2 SYDVKM. The CDR3 consists of 12 residues. Here the CDR3 reads CATQLGGEPQHF. CDR3 sequence (DNA): TGTGCGACCCAGTTAGGGGGAGAGCCCCAGCATTTT.

This clonotype was counted ten times or more. V and J are TRBV6-5 and TRBJ2-2; tentatively, D is TRBD1 (6 bases). Trimming pared 0 bases from V and 7 bases from J, leaving 9 bases between. The CDR3 has 14 residues. Germline CDR1 is MNHEY and CDR2 is SVGAGI. The CDR3 DNA is TGTGCCAGCAGTTACTCTTCAGGGGTCGGGGAGCTGTTTTTT. It specifies CASSYSSGVGELFF.

This clonotype has just a few counts. J is TRBJ2-7 and V is TRBV6-6; no firm D call. CDR3 length equals 11 residues. The ends were cut back, 2 bases at V and 5 bases at J, with 4 bases in the middle. Germline values: CDR1 MNHNY, CDR2 SVGAGI (reference sequence). CDR3 in amino acids: CASSYTNEQYF. The CDR3 DNA is TGTGCCAGCAGTTACACAAACGAGCAGTACTTC.

V usage is TRBV5-5 and J usage is TRBJ2-1, with 8 bases that match TRBD2. CDR1 and CDR2 from the germline V gene are SGHKS and YYEKEE (reference sequence). This CDR3 comprises 16 residues. V lost 3 bases and J lost 0; bases outside the gene matches: 5. For the CDR3, the DNA is TGTGCCAGCAGCTCCGGGGGGGGGCTCTCCTACAATGAGCAGTTCTTC. Translated: CASSSGGGLSYNEQFF.

This clonotype was counted a few times. The V and J genes are TRBV5-1 and TRBJ2-3, with TRBD1 as a possible D gene (6 bases). Germline V gene sequence: CDR1 SGHRS, CDR2 YFSETQ. V dropped 4 bases and J dropped 2 bases, with 17 bases sitting between them. The CDR3 contains 16 residues. The CDR3 here is CASSRGLGTYTDTQYF. The CDR3 nucleotides read TGCGCCAGCAGCCGGGGTCTCGGGACATACACAGATACGCAGTATTTT. The variable domain in full, completed from reference TRBV5-1 and TRBJ2-3, reads KAGVTQTPRYLIKTRGQQVTLSCSPISGHRSVSWYQQTPGQGLQFLFEYFSETQRNKGNFPGRFSGRQFSNSRSEMNVSTLELGDSALYLCASSRGLGTYTDTQYFGPGTRLTVL.

The table lists this clonotype with many counts. The V and J genes are TRBV28 and TRBJ2-3, with unresolved D. The CDR3 runs to 14 residues. The V end lost 2 bases, the J end lost 2 bases, and 8 bases lay between the germline ends. Germline assignment: CDR1 MDHEN and CDR2 SYDVKM. The CDR3 sequence is CASSLVSHTDTQYF. The CDR3 DNA is TGTGCCAGCAGTTTAGTGTCACACACAGATACGCAGTATTTT.

This sequence joins TRBV18 and TRBJ2-7; no reliable D call. The CDR3 sequence is 12 residues long. Deletions cut 2 bases from V and 3 bases from J, with 5 bases between. The germline CDR1 and CDR2 sequences are KGHSH and LQKENI. The chain's CDR3 is CASSPTNYEQYF. The CDR3 coding sequence is TGTGCCAGCTCACCAACGAACTACGAGCAGTACTTC.